The T cell receptor beta chain described here comes from a study of blood T cell repertoires in COVID-19. About the study: PBMCs, B-cell-depleted T cells, or T cells provided the cDNA or gDNA that made up the material.

Here immunoSEQ multiplex PCR was the method, and the copy in TCRdb shows in-frame clones only, minus some. The sample holds 110,000 or so clones, more than 75% seen once. The sample consisted of peripheral blood. The source is a man in his 60s with acute or convalescent COVID-19.

The CDR3 DNA is TGCGCCAGCAGCTTGGATTCCGGGAGGGGGGGCGAGCAGTACTTC. Translated: CASSLDSGRGGEQYF. The chain recombines TRBV5-1 with TRBJ2-7, with TRBD2 matching over 8 bases. The CDR3 contains 15 residues. Trimming removed 0 bases from V and 6 bases from J; junction bases left unmatched: 8. CDR1 is SGHRS and CDR2 is YFSETQ in the germline V gene.